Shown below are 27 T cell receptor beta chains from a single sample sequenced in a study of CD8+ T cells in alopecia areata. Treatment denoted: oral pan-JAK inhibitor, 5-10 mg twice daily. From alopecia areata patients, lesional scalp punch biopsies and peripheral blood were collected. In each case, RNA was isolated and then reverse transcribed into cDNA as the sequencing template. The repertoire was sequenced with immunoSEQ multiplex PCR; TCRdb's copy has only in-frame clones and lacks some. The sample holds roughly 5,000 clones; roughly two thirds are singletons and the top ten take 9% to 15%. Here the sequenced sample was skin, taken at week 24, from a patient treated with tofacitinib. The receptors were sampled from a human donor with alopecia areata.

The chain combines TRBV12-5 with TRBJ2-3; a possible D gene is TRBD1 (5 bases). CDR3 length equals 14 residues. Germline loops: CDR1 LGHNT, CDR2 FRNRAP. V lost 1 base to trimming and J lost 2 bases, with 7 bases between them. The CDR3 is CASGLGQNTDTQYF. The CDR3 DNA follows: TGTGCTAGTGGTTTGGGACAGAACACAGATACGCAGTATTTT.

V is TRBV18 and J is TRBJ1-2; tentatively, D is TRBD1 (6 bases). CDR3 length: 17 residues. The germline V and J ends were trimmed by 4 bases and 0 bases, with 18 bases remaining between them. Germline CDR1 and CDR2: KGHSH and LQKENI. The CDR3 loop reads CASSLGTPNQANYGYTF. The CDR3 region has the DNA TGTGCCAGCTCACTGGGGACACCTAATCAAGCTAACTATGGCTACACCTTC.

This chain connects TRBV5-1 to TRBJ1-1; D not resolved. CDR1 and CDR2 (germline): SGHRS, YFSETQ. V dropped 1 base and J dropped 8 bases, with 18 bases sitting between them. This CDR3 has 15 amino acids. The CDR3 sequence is CASSLFSGALGEAFF. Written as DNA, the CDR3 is TGCGCCAGCAGCTTGTTTTCGGGTGCCCTAGGAGAAGCTTTCTTT. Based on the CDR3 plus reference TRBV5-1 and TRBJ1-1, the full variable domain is KAGVTQTPRYLIKTRGQQVTLSCSPISGHRSVSWYQQTPGQGLQFLFEYFSETQRNKGNFPGRFSGRQFSNSRSEMNVSTLELGDSALYLCASSLFSGALGEAFFGQGTRLTVV.

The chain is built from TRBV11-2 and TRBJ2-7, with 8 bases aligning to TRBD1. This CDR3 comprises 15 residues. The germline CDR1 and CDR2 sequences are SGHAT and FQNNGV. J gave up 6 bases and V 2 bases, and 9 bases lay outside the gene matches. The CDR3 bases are TGTGCCAGCAGCTTAAGGGGGACAGGCCCCTCCGAGCAGTACTTC. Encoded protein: CASSLRGTGPSEQYF.

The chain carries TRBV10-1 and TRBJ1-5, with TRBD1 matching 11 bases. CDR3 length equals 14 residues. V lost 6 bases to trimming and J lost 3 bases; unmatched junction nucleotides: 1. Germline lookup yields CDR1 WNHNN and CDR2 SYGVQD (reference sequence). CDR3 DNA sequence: TGCGCCAGCAGGGGACAGGGGGTCAATCAGCCCCAGCATTTT. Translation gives CASRGQGVNQPQHF.

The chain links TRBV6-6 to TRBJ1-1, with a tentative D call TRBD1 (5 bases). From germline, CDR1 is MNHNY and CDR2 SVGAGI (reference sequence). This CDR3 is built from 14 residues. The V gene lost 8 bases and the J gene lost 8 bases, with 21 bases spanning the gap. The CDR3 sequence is CASPKPGGSEEAFF. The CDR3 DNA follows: TGTGCCAGCCCCAAACCGGGGGGGTCGGAAGAAGCTTTCTTT.

CDR3 loop: CAWSVRGGSGYTF. CDR3 coding DNA: TGTGCCTGGAGTGTACGGGGGGGAAGTGGCTACACCTTC. The chain employs TRBV30 and TRBJ1-2; tentatively, D is TRBD1 (5 bases). The V and J ends lost 0 bases and 7 bases respectively, with 12 bases between them. The CDR3 sequence is 13 residues long. Germline V gene lookup returns CDR1 GTSNPN and CDR2 SVGIG (reference sequence). Variable domain in full (rest from reference TRBV30 and TRBJ1-2): SQTIHQWPATLVQPVGSPLSLECTVEGTSNPNLYWYRQAAGRGLQLLFYSVGIGQISSEVPQNLSASRPQDRQFILSSKKLLLSDSGFYLCAWSVRGGSGYTFGSGTRLTVV.

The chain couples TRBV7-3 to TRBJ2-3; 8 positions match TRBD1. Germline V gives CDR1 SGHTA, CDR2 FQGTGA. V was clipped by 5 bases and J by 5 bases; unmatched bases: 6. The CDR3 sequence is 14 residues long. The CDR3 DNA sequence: TGTGCCAGCAGCCCTGGACAGGGAATAGATACGCAGTATTTT. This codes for CASSPGQGIDTQYF.

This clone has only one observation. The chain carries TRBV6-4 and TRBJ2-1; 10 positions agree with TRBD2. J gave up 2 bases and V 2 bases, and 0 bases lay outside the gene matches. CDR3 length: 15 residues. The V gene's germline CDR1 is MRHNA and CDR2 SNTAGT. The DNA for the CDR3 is TGTGCCAGCAGTGACACTAGCGGGACCTACAATGAGCAGTTCTTC. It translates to CASSDTSGTYNEQFF.

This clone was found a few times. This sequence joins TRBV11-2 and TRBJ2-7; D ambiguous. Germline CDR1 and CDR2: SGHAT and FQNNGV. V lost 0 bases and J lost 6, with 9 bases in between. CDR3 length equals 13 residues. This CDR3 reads CASSLDLHSEQYF. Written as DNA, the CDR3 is TGTGCCAGCAGCTTAGACCTTCACTCCGAGCAGTACTTC.

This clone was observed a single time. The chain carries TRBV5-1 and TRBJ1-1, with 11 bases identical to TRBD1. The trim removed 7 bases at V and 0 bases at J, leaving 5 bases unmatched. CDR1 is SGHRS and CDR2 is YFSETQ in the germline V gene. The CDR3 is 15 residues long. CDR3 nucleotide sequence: TGCGCCAGCGGCGAGGACAGGGGGCTGAACACTGAAGCTTTCTTT. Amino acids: CASGEDRGLNTEAFF.

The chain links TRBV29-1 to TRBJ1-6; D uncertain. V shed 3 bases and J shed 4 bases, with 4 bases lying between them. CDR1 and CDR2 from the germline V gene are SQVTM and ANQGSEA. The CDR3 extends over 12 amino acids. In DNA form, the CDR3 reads TGCAGCGTTGAGGGGTATAATTCACCCCTCCACTTT. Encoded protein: CSVEGYNSPLHF. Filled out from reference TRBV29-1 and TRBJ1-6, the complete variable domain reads SAVISQKPSRDICQRGTSLTIQCQVDSQVTMMFWYRQQPGQSLTLIATANQGSEATYESGFVIDKFPISRPNLTFSTLTVSNMSPEDSSIYLCSVEGYNSPLHFGNGTRLTVT.

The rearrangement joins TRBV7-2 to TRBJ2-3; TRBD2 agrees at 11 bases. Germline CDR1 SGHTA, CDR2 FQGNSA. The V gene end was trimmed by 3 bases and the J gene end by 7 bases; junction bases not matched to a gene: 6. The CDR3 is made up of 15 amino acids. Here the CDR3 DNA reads TGTGCCAGCAGCTTTAGCGGGGGGGAAGGATATACGCAGTATTTT. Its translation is CASSFSGGEGYTQYF.

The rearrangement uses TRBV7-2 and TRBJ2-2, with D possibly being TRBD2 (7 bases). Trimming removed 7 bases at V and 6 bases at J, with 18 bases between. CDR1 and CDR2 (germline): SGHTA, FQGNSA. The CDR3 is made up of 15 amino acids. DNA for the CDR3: TGTGCCAGCAAGACCGATTTCGGGGGGCCCGGGGAGCTGTTTTTT. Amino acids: CASKTDFGGPGELFF.

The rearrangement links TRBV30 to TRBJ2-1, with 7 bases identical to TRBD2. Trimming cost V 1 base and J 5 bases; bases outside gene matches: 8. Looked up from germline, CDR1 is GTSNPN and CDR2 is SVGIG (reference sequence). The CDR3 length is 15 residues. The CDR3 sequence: CAWSGDYKSNNEQFF. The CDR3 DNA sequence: TGTGCCTGGAGTGGGGACTATAAAAGCAACAATGAGCAGTTCTTC.

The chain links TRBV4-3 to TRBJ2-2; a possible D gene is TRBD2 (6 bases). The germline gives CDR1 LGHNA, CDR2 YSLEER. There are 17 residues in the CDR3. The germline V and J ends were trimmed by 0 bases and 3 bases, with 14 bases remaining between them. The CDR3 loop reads CASSQESGGADTGELFF. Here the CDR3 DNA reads TGCGCCAGCAGCCAAGAAAGTGGAGGGGCGGACACCGGGGAGCTGTTTTTT.

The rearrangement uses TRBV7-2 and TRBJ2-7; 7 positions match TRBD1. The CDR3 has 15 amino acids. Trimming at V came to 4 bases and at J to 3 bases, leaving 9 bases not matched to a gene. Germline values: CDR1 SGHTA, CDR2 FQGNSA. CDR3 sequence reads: CASSYRGGTGYEQYF. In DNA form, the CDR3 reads TGTGCCAGCAGCTACAGGGGCGGCACTGGCTACGAGCAGTACTTC.

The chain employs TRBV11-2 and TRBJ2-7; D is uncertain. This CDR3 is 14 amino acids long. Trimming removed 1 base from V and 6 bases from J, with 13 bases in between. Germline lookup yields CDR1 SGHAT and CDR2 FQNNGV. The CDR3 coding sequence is TGTGCCAGCAGCTTAGCCGCATCAGGTGTCGAGCAGTACTTC. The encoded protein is CASSLAASGVEQYF.

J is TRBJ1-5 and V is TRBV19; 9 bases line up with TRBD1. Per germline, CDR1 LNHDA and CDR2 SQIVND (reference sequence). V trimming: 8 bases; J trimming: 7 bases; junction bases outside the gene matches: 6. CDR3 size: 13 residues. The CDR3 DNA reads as TGTGCCAGTCGGGACAGGGAAGGCCAGCCCCAGCATTTT. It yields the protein CASRDREGQPQHF.

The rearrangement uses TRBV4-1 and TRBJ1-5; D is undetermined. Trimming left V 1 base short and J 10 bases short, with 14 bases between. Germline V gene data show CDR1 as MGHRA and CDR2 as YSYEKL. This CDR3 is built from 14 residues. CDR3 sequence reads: CASSQVGAVRPQHF. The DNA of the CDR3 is TGCGCCAGCAGCCAAGTGGGAGCGGTGAGACCCCAGCATTTT.

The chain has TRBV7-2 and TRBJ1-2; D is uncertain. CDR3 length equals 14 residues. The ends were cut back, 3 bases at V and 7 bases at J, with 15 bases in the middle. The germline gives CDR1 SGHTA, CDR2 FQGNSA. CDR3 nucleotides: TGTGCCAGCAGCTTTGTAGACGCCAACCCTGGCTACACCTTC. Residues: CASSFVDANPGYTF.

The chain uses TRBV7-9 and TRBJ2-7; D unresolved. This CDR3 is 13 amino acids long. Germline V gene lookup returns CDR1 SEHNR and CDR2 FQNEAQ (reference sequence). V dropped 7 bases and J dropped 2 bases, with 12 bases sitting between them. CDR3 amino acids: CASTSAGPYEQYF. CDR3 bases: TGTGCCAGCACTTCGGCAGGTCCCTACGAGCAGTACTTC.

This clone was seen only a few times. The chain's CDR3 is CSVRQGTNSGNTIYF. CDR3 sequence (DNA): TGCAGCGTAAGACAGGGGACGAACTCTGGAAACACCATATATTTT. This rearrangement joins TRBV29-1 to TRBJ1-3; 8 bases line up with TRBD1. CDR1 is SQVTM and CDR2 is ANQGSEA in the germline V gene. The length of the CDR3 is 15 residues. V was clipped by 6 bases and J by 0 bases; unmatched bases: 7.

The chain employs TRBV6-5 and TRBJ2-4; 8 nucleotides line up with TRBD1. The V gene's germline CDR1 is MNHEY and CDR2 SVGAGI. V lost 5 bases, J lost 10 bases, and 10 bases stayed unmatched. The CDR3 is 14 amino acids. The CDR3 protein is CASSARRTGPIQYF. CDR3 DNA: TGTGCCAGCAGTGCCCGGAGGACAGGGCCAATTCAGTACTTC.

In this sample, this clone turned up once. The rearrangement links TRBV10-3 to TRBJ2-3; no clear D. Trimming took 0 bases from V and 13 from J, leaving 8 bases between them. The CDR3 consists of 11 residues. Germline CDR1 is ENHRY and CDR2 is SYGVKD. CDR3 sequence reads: CAISESTPKYF. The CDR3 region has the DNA TGTGCCATCAGTGAGTCGACCCCCAAGTATTTT.

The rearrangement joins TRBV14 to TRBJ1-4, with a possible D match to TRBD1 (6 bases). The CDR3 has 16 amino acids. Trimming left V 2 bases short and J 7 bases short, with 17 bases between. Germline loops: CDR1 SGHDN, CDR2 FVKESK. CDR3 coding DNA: TGTGCCAGCAGCCAACAGGACAGATCGCCGCGTGAAAAACTGTTTTTT. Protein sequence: CASSQQDRSPREKLFF.

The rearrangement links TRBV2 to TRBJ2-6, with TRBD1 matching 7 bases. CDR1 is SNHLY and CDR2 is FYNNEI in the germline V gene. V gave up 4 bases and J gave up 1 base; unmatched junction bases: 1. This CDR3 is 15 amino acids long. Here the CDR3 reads CASSARGSGANVLTF. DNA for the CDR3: TGTGCCAGCAGTGCCAGGGGGTCTGGGGCCAACGTCCTGACTTTC.